The 27 T cell receptor beta chains in this list originate from one sample, sequenced in a study of early T cells in non-severe SARS-CoV-2 infection. TCRdb re-called the 5' RACE reads with MiXCR, one entry per CDR3 protein. The repertoire holds approximately 57,000 distinct CDR3 sequences, around 12% seen once, with around 1.4% in the top ten. Input material: whole blood. The receptors come from an adult who was a healthcare worker with PCR-confirmed SARS-CoV-2 infection or an uninfected control (not recorded which).

The V call is TRBV12-3 or TRBV12-4, the J call TRBJ1-5; the D gene is possibly TRBD1 (6 bases). This CDR3 has 15 residues. With 3 bases removed from V and 3 bases from J, the gap between germline ends came to 12 bases. This chain's CDR3 is CASSFQSGVNQPQHF. The CDR3, as DNA: TGTGCCAGCAGTTTTCAGTCAGGGGTCAATCAGCCCCAGCATTTT.

This clonotype has only a few counts. This chain connects TRBV12-3 or TRBV12-4 to TRBJ1-4; 9 bases are shared with TRBD1. V lost 3 bases to trimming and J lost 8 bases; unmatched junction nucleotides: 4. This CDR3 comprises 14 residues. The CDR3 sequence is CASSFRDREEKLFF. In DNA form, the CDR3 reads TGTGCCAGCAGTTTCCGGGACAGGGAGGAAAAACTGTTTTTT.

The chain uses TRBV20-1 and TRBJ2-3; 8 bases fit TRBD2. The V and J ends lost 3 bases and 2 bases, in that order; junction bases with no gene match: 16. CDR1 and CDR2 from the germline V gene are DFQATT and SNEGSKA (reference sequence). The CDR3 sequence is 18 residues long. CDR3 sequence reads: CSASGSGTLAGLTDTQYF. CDR3 nucleotide sequence: TGCAGTGCTAGCGGCTCTGGTACGCTAGCGGGCCTCACAGATACGCAGTATTTT.

This clonotype was counted at least ten times. For the CDR3, the DNA is TGCAGCGTTTCACAGGTTTTTAGCACAGATACGCAGTATTTT. It encodes CSVSQVFSTDTQYF. The chain recombines TRBV29-1 with TRBJ2-3, with D possibly being TRBD1 (5 bases). Germline V gene lookup returns CDR1 SQVTM and CDR2 ANQGSEA. The CDR3 runs 14 residues. V gave up 5 bases and J gave up 0 bases, with 12 bases separating them.

The chain is built from TRBV6-6 and TRBJ2-7; TRBD2 agrees at 10 bases. Unmatched junction bases numbered 5, after V lost 7 bases and J lost 2 bases. The CDR3 totals 14 residues. CDR1 is MNHNY and CDR2 is SVGAGI in the germline V gene (reference sequence). CDR3: CASKVSGGPYEQYF. The DNA of the CDR3 is TGTGCCAGCAAGGTTAGCGGGGGGCCCTACGAGCAGTACTTC.

This chain connects TRBV28 to TRBJ2-1, with 7 bases fitting TRBD2. CDR3 length equals 17 residues. The germline gives CDR1 MDHEN, CDR2 SYDVKM. V shed 2 bases, J shed 5 bases, and the junction held 12 bases outside the gene matches. CDR3 nucleotides: TGTGCCAGCAGTTTACTCTTGTCGAGACTAGCTAACAATGAGCAGTTCTTC. Its protein product is CASSLLLSRLANNEQFF.

The chain combines TRBV12-3 or TRBV12-4 with TRBJ2-7; the match to TRBD2 covers 11 bases. The CDR3 is made up of 19 amino acids. The V gene end was trimmed by 7 bases and the J gene end by 0 bases; junction bases not matched to a gene: 17. CDR3 residues: CASTLVGILAGATSYEQYF. DNA of the CDR3: TGTGCCAGCACCCTAGTCGGAATACTAGCGGGGGCGACCTCCTACGAGCAGTACTTC.

The chain recombines TRBV6-1 with TRBJ1-2; TRBD1 is a possible D gene (6 bases). Trimming removed 4 bases from V and 4 bases from J, with 13 bases in between. CDR1 MNHNS and CDR2 SASEGT come from the germline V gene. This CDR3 has 14 amino acids. The CDR3, as DNA: TGTGCCAGCAGTGTGGACAGCGACTTCTATGGCTACACCTTC. Translated, it gives CASSVDSDFYGYTF.

This clonotype was counted a few times. The V and J genes are TRBV4-1 and TRBJ2-7, with 7 positions matching TRBD1. CDR3 length equals 16 residues. V gave up 2 bases and J gave up 0 bases; unmatched junction bases: 7. In germline, CDR1 is MGHRA, CDR2 YSYEKL. DNA for the CDR3: TGCGCCAGCAGCCAAACGTGGACAGGTAGCTCCTACGAGCAGTACTTC. This gives the protein CASSQTWTGSSYEQYF.

The rearrangement uses TRBV6-2 or TRBV6-3 and TRBJ1-1; D uncertain. The CDR3 consists of 15 residues. Germline loops: CDR1 MNHEY, CDR2 SVGEGT. The ends were cut back, 8 bases at V and 1 base at J, with 17 bases in the middle. CDR3 region: CASAEPSGGNTEAFF. CDR3 sequence (DNA): TGTGCCAGCGCCGAGCCGTCCGGCGGGAACACTGAAGCTTTCTTT.

This clonotype was seen ten or more times. This chain links TRBV11-2 with TRBJ1-2; possibly TRBD1 for D (5 bases). V was pared by 4 bases and J by 8 bases, with 14 bases between. Germline-derived CDR1 and CDR2 are SGHAT and FQNNGV. The CDR3 is 13 amino acids. The CDR3 DNA is TGTGCCAGCAGCTCAGGGAGCTTCGGGGGCTACACCTTC. Its translation: CASSSGSFGGYTF.

This clonotype was seen more than once but under ten times. The V gene is TRBV19, the J gene TRBJ2-4; 11 bases are a match to TRBD1. The CDR3 extends over 19 amino acids. Germline trimming cut 1 base from V and 2 bases from J; bases unmatched to any gene: 10. Germline-derived CDR1 and CDR2 are LNHDA and SQIVND (reference sequence). This CDR3 reads CASSIARGTGGASKNIQYF. DNA for the CDR3: TGTGCCAGTAGTATAGCTAGAGGGACAGGGGGTGCGTCCAAAAACATTCAGTACTTC.

This clonotype has only a few counts. The chain carries TRBV20-1 and TRBJ2-7; possibly TRBD1 for D (5 bases). Germline V CDR1 and CDR2: DFQATT, SNEGSKA (reference sequence). Trimming took 6 bases from V and 3 from J, leaving 9 bases between them. This CDR3 is built from 11 residues. CDR3 DNA: TGCAGTGCGAGTCAGGGCTACGAGCAGTACTTC. It encodes CSASQGYEQYF.

The rearrangement uses TRBV4-3 and TRBJ2-5; D could derive from TRBD1 or TRBD2 (5 bases each). The CDR3 consists of 16 residues. V lost 3 bases and J lost 1, with 15 bases in between. The germline V gene encodes CDR1 LGHNA and CDR2 YSLEER. CDR3 protein: CASSQVTLGVQETQYF. DNA for the CDR3: TGCGCCAGCAGCCAGGTTACACTGGGGGTCCAAGAGACCCAGTACTTC.

This clonotype was detected a few times. The chain links TRBV11-2 to TRBJ2-7; the match to TRBD2 covers 13 bases. The V gene's germline CDR1 is SGHAT and CDR2 FQNNGV. V was clipped by 4 bases and J by 4 bases; unmatched bases: 1. This CDR3 has 14 amino acids. The CDR3 protein is CASSSTSGGYEQYF. The CDR3 coding sequence is TGTGCCAGCAGCTCGACTAGCGGGGGGTACGAGCAGTACTTC. Drawing the rest from reference TRBV11-2 and TRBJ2-7, the complete variable domain is EAGVAQSPRYKIIEKRQSVAFWCNPISGHATLYWYQQILGQGPKLLIQFQNNGVVDDSQLPKDRFSAERLKGVDSTLKIQPAKLEDSAVYLCASSSTSGGYEQYFGPGTRLTVT.

This clonotype came up a few times. This sequence joins TRBV2 and TRBJ2-6; D is undetermined. The CDR3 loop spans 14 amino acids. Germline V lookup: CDR1 SNHLY, CDR2 FYNNEI. With 3 bases removed from V and 1 base from J, the gap between germline ends came to 4 bases. CDR3 nucleotides: TGTGCCAGCAGTGACCTTTCTGGGGCCAACGTCCTGACTTTC. Its protein is CASSDLSGANVLTF.

This clonotype was recorded many times. The chain has TRBV20-1 and TRBJ1-1, with a tentative D call TRBD1 (5 bases). Germline lookup yields CDR1 DFQATT and CDR2 SNEGSKA (reference sequence). The ends were cut back, 3 bases at V and 4 bases at J, with 12 bases in the middle. The CDR3 sequence is 13 residues long. CDR3 protein: CSARPGWGTEAFF. CDR3 sequence (DNA): TGCAGTGCTAGGCCAGGGTGGGGCACTGAAGCTTTCTTT.

V is TRBV20-1 and J is TRBJ1-6, with TRBD1 matching over 9 bases. The CDR3 is 14 residues long. J was trimmed by 10 bases and V by 3 bases; bases with no gene match: 7. Germline-derived CDR1 and CDR2 are DFQATT and SNEGSKA (reference sequence). The CDR3 region has the DNA TGCAGTGCTAGTCTGGGGACAGGGTCATCACCCCTCCACTTT. Protein sequence: CSASLGTGSSPLHF.

This clonotype was seen a handful of times. The CDR3 nucleotides are TGTGCCAGCAGCCAAGGGGACGTGGGGATGGAGTTCTTC. It translates to CASSQGDVGMEFF. The chain employs TRBV3-1 and TRBJ2-1; either TRBD1 or TRBD2 may fit D (5 bases each). V was trimmed by 1 base and J by 14 bases, leaving 15 bases between them. This CDR3 has 13 amino acids. CDR1 and CDR2 from the germline V gene are LGHDT and YNNKEL (reference sequence).

This clonotype occurred a few times. V gene TRBV6-2 or TRBV6-3 combines with J gene TRBJ2-1, with D perhaps matching TRBD1 (6 bases). CDR3 length: 13 residues. Germline V CDR1 and CDR2: MNHEY, SVGEGT. V shed 7 bases and J shed 10 bases, with 17 bases lying between them. The CDR3 nucleotides read TGTGCCAGCATCCTCGCCAGGGGTGGCGAGCAGTTCTTC. Translating gives CASILARGGEQFF.

The gene calls are TRBV3-1 and TRBJ2-2; possibly TRBD2 for D (6 bases). This CDR3 is built from 14 residues. Germline V lookup: CDR1 LGHDT, CDR2 YNNKEL (reference sequence). V was cut by 4 bases and J by 7 bases, with 13 bases left in between. The DNA for the CDR3 is TGTGCCAGCAGCCCGGCCGGACTAATCGGGGAGCTGTTTTTT. Translation gives CASSPAGLIGELFF. Looking up the rest from reference TRBV3-1 and TRBJ2-2 gives the full variable domain: DTAVSQTPKYLVTQMGNDKSIKCEQNLGHDTMYWYKQDSKKFLKIMFSYNNKELIINETVPNRFSPKSPDKAHLNLHINSLELGDSAVYFCASSPAGLIGELFFGEGSRLTVL.

There are many counts of this clonotype. The gene calls are TRBV5-1 and TRBJ2-3; D gene ambiguous. The CDR3 is made up of 14 amino acids. Germline V gives CDR1 SGHRS, CDR2 YFSETQ. The V end lost 0 bases, the J end lost 2 bases, and 7 bases lay between the germline ends. The DNA for the CDR3 is TGCGCCAGCAGCTTGGCCGGGCCCACAGATACGCAGTATTTT. Residues: CASSLAGPTDTQYF. The variable domain in full, completed from reference TRBV5-1 and TRBJ2-3, reads KAGVTQTPRYLIKTRGQQVTLSCSPISGHRSVSWYQQTPGQGLQFLFEYFSETQRNKGNFPGRFSGRQFSNSRSEMNVSTLELGDSALYLCASSLAGPTDTQYFGPGTRLTVL.

This clonotype was detected ten times or more. The chain combines TRBV12-3 or TRBV12-4 with TRBJ1-1; D perhaps matches TRBD1 (6 bases). Trimming cost V 9 bases and J 6 bases, with 20 bases left between them. This CDR3 comprises 14 residues. The CDR3, as DNA: TGTGCCAGTACCTTGGTGGGGGCGGCGGCTGAAGCTTTCTTT. Translating gives CASTLVGAAAEAFF.

This clonotype has at least ten counts. The rearrangement joins TRBV4-1 to TRBJ2-3, with 11 bases lining up with TRBD2. Per the germline V gene, CDR1 is MGHRA and CDR2 is YSYEKL. The CDR3 sequence is 16 residues long. V gave up 0 bases and J gave up 5 bases; unmatched junction bases: 4. CDR3 in DNA: TGCGCCAGCAGCCAAGATAGGCTAGCGGGGGGAGATACGCAGTATTTT. Translating it yields CASSQDRLAGGDTQYF.

This clonotype was observed a few times. The chain couples TRBV6-1 to TRBJ2-1; D is possibly TRBD2 (7 bases). The CDR3 totals 14 residues. CDR1 is MNHNS and CDR2 is SASEGT in the germline V gene. The V end was cut by 2 bases, the J end by 10 bases, with 15 bases between. The CDR3 sequence is CASSELTGRGEQFF. For the CDR3, the DNA is TGTGCCAGCAGTGAATTGACTGGGAGGGGGGAGCAGTTCTTC.

This clonotype was counted a few times. J is TRBJ2-7 and V is TRBV3-1, with TRBD1 matching 9 bases. Per germline, CDR1 LGHDT and CDR2 YNNKEL (reference sequence). J was trimmed by 7 bases and V by 0 bases; bases with no gene match: 10. The CDR3 extends over 16 amino acids. The CDR3 loop is CASSQERTGVGGEQYF. In DNA form, the CDR3 reads TGTGCCAGCAGCCAAGAACGGACAGGGGTCGGAGGTGAGCAGTACTTC.

The table lists this clonotype with many counts. Germline is not matched at one junction end, which may reflect a read error. This rearrangement joins TRBV7-7 to TRBJ2-3; D might be TRBD1 (5 bases). The CDR3 runs 13 residues. The germline CDR1 and CDR2 sequences are SSHAT and FNYEAQ (reference sequence). CDR3 region: CASSLGLTDTQYF. Written as DNA, the CDR3 is TGTGCTAGCAGCCTGGGGCTTACAGATACGCAGTATTTT.